These 7 T cell receptor beta chains came from one sample sequenced in a study of beta chain features in type 1 diabetes. Notes on the study in general: Across all four CD4+ subsets, people with type 1 diabetes showed modestly shorter TCRB CDR3s.

Since all of the isolated RNA was reverse transcribed, expressed TCRB transcripts were what got sequenced. Profiling relied on immunoSEQ multiplex PCR, and the TCRdb table lists in-frame clones only, not all of them. The sample lists some 200,000 clones; 15% to 20% were seen once. These receptors have no identified antigens. Sequencing was performed on naive CD4+ T cells from blood. These receptors all come from a man younger than 40 with type 1 diabetes.

This clone was seen a handful of times. The V call is TRBV7-2, the J call TRBJ2-1, with a tentative D call TRBD1 (5 bases). V gave up 3 bases and J gave up 2 bases, with 14 bases separating them. From germline, CDR1 is SGHTA and CDR2 FQGNSA. The CDR3 is 16 amino acids. The CDR3 protein is CASSLRGAGTYNEQFF. The DNA of the CDR3 is TGTGCCAGCAGCTTGCGTGGGGCAGGAACCTACAATGAGCAGTTCTTC.

This clone was detected only a few times. V usage is TRBV28 and J usage is TRBJ2-1; D might be TRBD1 or TRBD2, each matching 6 bases. CDR3 length equals 12 residues. Germline CDR1 and CDR2: MDHEN and SYDVKM. V was pared by 3 bases and J by 9 bases, with 9 bases between. CDR3 in amino acids: CASSLEGVEQFF. CDR3 DNA sequence: TGTGCCAGCAGTTTGGAGGGGGTTGAGCAGTTCTTC. Complete variable domain (other parts from reference TRBV28 and TRBJ2-1): DVKVTQSSRYLVKRTGEKVFLECVQDMDHENMFWYRQDPGLGLRLIYFSYDVKMKEKGDIPEGYSVSREKKERFSLILESASTNQTSMYLCASSLEGVEQFFGPGTRLTVL.

This sequence joins TRBV28 and TRBJ1-5; D is ambiguous. With 5 bases removed from V and 1 base from J, the gap between germline ends came to 3 bases. The length of the CDR3 is 12 residues. Germline CDR1 is MDHEN and CDR2 is SYDVKM. The CDR3 sequence: CASSQSNQPQHF. The CDR3 DNA sequence: TGTGCCAGCAGTCAGAGCAATCAGCCCCAGCATTTT.

This clone was detected only a few times. The rearrangement links TRBV28 to TRBJ2-7; 7 bases align to TRBD1. V trimming: 6 bases; J trimming: 3 bases; junction bases outside the gene matches: 2. The CDR3 length is 12 residues. Germline-derived CDR1 and CDR2 are MDHEN and SYDVKM. The CDR3 is CASRSGGYEQYF. CDR3 DNA sequence: TGTGCCAGCAGATCAGGGGGCTACGAGCAGTACTTC.

This chain links TRBV11-2 with TRBJ2-1; no firm D call. This CDR3 comprises 15 residues. The V gene's germline CDR1 is SGHAT and CDR2 FQNNGV. Deletions cut 6 bases from V and 1 base from J, with 13 bases between. The CDR3 sequence is CASRPLVRSYNEQFF. CDR3 in DNA: TGTGCCAGCAGACCGCTAGTAAGGTCCTACAATGAGCAGTTCTTC. The full variable domain, its missing parts supplied by reference TRBV11-2 and TRBJ2-1, is EAGVAQSPRYKIIEKRQSVAFWCNPISGHATLYWYQQILGQGPKLLIQFQNNGVVDDSQLPKDRFSAERLKGVDSTLKIQPAKLEDSAVYLCASRPLVRSYNEQFFGPGTRLTVL.

This clone turned up a few times. The chain carries TRBV14 and TRBJ2-1; D is possibly TRBD2 (5 bases). Trimming removed 6 bases at V and 7 bases at J, with 16 bases between. The germline CDR1 and CDR2 sequences are SGHDN and FVKESK. The CDR3 spans 14 residues. CDR3 protein: CASRPLGPGNEQFF. DNA of the CDR3: TGTGCCAGCAGGCCCTTGGGTCCGGGGAATGAGCAGTTCTTC.

The chain uses TRBV27 and TRBJ2-7; no definite D call. V was cut by 3 bases and J by 0 bases, with 9 bases left in between. Germline V gene sequence: CDR1 MNHEY, CDR2 SMNVEV (reference sequence). This CDR3 comprises 14 residues. CDR3 nucleotide sequence: TGTGCCAGCAGTTTTCTGTCTAGCTCCTACGAGCAGTACTTC. As protein: CASSFLSSSYEQYF.